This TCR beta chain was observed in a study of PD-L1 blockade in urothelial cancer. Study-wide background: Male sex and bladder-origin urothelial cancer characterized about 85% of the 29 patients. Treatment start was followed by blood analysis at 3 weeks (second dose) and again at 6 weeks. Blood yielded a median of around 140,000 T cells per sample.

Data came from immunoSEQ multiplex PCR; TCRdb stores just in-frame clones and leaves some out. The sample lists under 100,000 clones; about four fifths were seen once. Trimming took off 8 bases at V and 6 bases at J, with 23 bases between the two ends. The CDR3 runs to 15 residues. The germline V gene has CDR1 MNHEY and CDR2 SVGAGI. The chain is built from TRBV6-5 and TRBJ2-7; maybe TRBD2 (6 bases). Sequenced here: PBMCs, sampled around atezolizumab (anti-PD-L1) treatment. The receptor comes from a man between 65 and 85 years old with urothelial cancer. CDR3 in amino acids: CASEPTRRGLSEQYF. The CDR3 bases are TGTGCCAGCGAACCCACCCGGAGGGGTTTGAGCGAGCAGTACTTC.